Here is one T cell receptor (beta chain) with its context. Sequenced by immunoSEQ multiplex PCR; TCRdb stores in-frame clones only, minus some. Among 70,000 to 80,000 clones, 80% were seen once, and the ten largest hold 7.5% to 9.5%. Investigators sourced approximately 2 micrograms of genomic DNA from cryopreserved PBMCs for TCR beta libraries. The germline CDR1 and CDR2 sequences are KGHSH and LQKENI. V lost 2 bases and J 4 bases, leaving 7 bases between the germline ends. The CDR3 has 13 amino acids. This specimen belongs to a study of cytotoxic CD8 clonotypes in ibrutinib-treated CLL. Study-level information: Response sampling took place at median approximately 12 months of treatment, range 6 to 36.

This sequence originates from a human donor with chronic lymphocytic leukemia. This specimen was PBMCs, taken at disease progression, from a patient treated with ibrutinib. The chain couples TRBV18 to TRBJ2-3; D gene unclear. CDR3 nucleotide sequence: TGTGCCAGCTCACCAACTGGGGCAGATACGCAGTATTTT. It encodes CASSPTGADTQYF.